This T cell receptor beta chain was obtained from a study of vaccination and CD4 T cells after COVID-19. Points from the study as a whole: Convalescent patients' vaccine-specific clones were spike mono-reactive in 304 of 307 cases.

The V end lost 9 bases, the J end lost 4 bases, and 15 bases lay between the germline ends. Germline V gene sequence: CDR1 MDHEN, CDR2 SYDVKM. CDR3 length: 13 residues. Sequencing of cultured CD4+ T cell DNA used the Oncomine TCR Beta short-read assay. A single record per CDR3 protein comes from TCRdb applying MiXCR to the PCR reads. The data show 20,000 to 25,000 distinct CDR3 sequences, around 50% seen once. Remarks on this clonotype: Its antigen remains unidentified.

Treatment here: approximately 9-day PBMC culture with coronavirus spike peptide pools or control peptides (ViraFEST assay). Antigen-specific T cells were expanded with peptide pools by ViraFEST, and TCRs were then sequenced. This chain joins TRBV28 and TRBJ1-1; weak D call: TRBD1 (5 bases). The source material was CD4+ T cells from blood, cultured in vitro. This clonotype was obtained from a human donor who had recovered from COVID-19. CDR3 nucleotide sequence: TGTGCCAGGGAGGGACGGCAGGCCACTGAAGCTTTCTTT. As protein: CAREGRQATEAFF.